One TCR beta chain is described in this entry. Its cognate antigen is unknown. Sequencing used immunoSEQ multiplex PCR; TCRdb keeps in-frame clones, though not all of them. Of approximately 40,000 clones listed, 80% to 95% were seen once; the top ten hold nearly 9.5%. Sampling of blood occurred at baseline, cycle 4 day 1, and cycle 7 day 1. The CDR3 length is 16 residues. Trimming removed 5 bases from V and 1 base from J, with 17 bases in between. Germline CDR1 reads MDHEN; CDR2 reads SYDVKM. The data belong to a study of OX40 agonist ivuxolimab in advanced cancers. About the research overall: Three patients had partial responses: one hepatocellular carcinoma, two cutaneous melanoma.

General study findings and limits: Expanded clones tended on average to be more numerous among CD8+ T cells than CD4+.

This sequence joins TRBV28 and TRBJ2-5; tentatively, D is TRBD1 (6 bases). Sequenced material: CD4+ or CD8+ T cells sorted from blood, taken in a trial of the OX40 agonist ivuxolimab. The origin of this receptor is an adult with an advanced solid tumor such as melanoma, head and neck, liver or kidney cancer. CDR3 residues: CASSPMDSSIQETQYF. As DNA, the CDR3 is TGTGCCAGCAGTCCCATGGACAGTTCAATCCAAGAGACCCAGTACTTC. Full variable domain (outside the CDR3, taken from reference TRBV28 and TRBJ2-5): DVKVTQSSRYLVKRTGEKVFLECVQDMDHENMFWYRQDPGLGLRLIYFSYDVKMKEKGDIPEGYSVSREKKERFSLILESASTNQTSMYLCASSPMDSSIQETQYFGPGTRLLVL.